Following are 5 T cell receptor beta chains from one sample sequenced in a study of long-term antiretroviral therapy in people with HIV. Samples were assayed with immunoSEQ v3.0 at survey level. Here immunoSEQ multiplex PCR was the method, and the copy in TCRdb shows in-frame clones only, minus some. This table has about 30,000 clones, approximately 84% appearing once. This material consisted of unsorted PBMCs, taken just over 2.7 years before starting antiretroviral therapy. Source of these receptors: a woman aged 25-40 years with HIV.

The V call is TRBV5-1, the J call TRBJ2-2; D is possibly TRBD1 or TRBD2 (5 bases each). The length of the CDR3 is 14 residues. Trimming left V 2 bases short and J 7 bases short, with 12 bases between. Germline CDR1 is SGHRS and CDR2 is YFSETQ. CDR3 nucleotide sequence: TGCGCCAGCAGCTTTGAGGGGACGATCGGGGAGCTGTTTTTT. This gives the protein CASSFEGTIGELFF.

This chain links TRBV6-6 with TRBJ2-2; D possibly corresponds to TRBD1 (7 bases). CDR3 size: 16 residues. Germline assignment: CDR1 MNHNY and CDR2 SVGAGI (reference sequence). Deletions cut 2 bases from V and 6 bases from J, with 16 bases between. CDR3 bases: TGTGCCAGCAGTTACGGTTACACCAGGGGGGCCGGGGAGCTGTTTTTT. Its translation is CASSYGYTRGAGELFF.

The chain is built from TRBV7-3 and TRBJ1-1; D not certain. Germline V gives CDR1 SGHTA, CDR2 FQGTGA. V shed 0 bases and J shed 5 bases, with 10 bases lying between them. The CDR3 has 14 residues. The CDR3 nucleotides are TGTGCCAGCAGCTTAACAGGTACAGCAACTGAAGCTTTCTTT. Its protein is CASSLTGTATEAFF. The full variable domain, with the rest looked up from reference TRBV7-3 and TRBJ1-1, is GAGVSQTPSNKVTEKGKYVELRCDPISGHTALYWYRQSLGQGPEFLIYFQGTGAADDSGLPNDRFFAVRPEGSVSTLKIQRTERGDSAVYLCASSLTGTATEAFFGQGTRLTVV.

The chain is built from TRBV12-5 and TRBJ1-1; TRBD1 is a possible D gene (5 bases). Trimming left V 1 base short and J 3 bases short, with 18 bases between. The CDR3 is made up of 17 amino acids. Germline lookup yields CDR1 LGHNT and CDR2 FRNRAP. This CDR3 is CASGLARDLSADTEAFF. The CDR3, as DNA: TGTGCTAGTGGTTTGGCCCGGGACCTAAGCGCGGACACTGAAGCTTTCTTT.

This clone was picked up one time. The rearrangement joins TRBV19 to TRBJ2-3; D is unresolved. Trimming stripped 9 bases from V and 5 bases from J, with 9 bases between. The CDR3 is 11 amino acids. CDR1 is LNHDA, CDR2 SQIVND, per germline (reference sequence). CDR3 DNA sequence: TGTGCCAGCTCGACACGAGATACGCAGTATTTT. It translates to CASSTRDTQYF.